The source of this TCR beta chain is a study of response to subunit inactivated influenza vaccine. TCRdb analysed the RT-PCR reads with MiXCR anew, one entry per CDR3 protein. The data hold some 540,000 distinct CDR3 sequences, with roughly 23% observed a single time. The germline V gene has CDR1 SGHRS and CDR2 YFSETQ. V lost 4 bases, J lost 10 bases, and 6 bases stayed unmatched. The CDR3 covers 14 residues. The sample also formed part of further work on T cells expressing NK-cell markers. That work adds: For TCR beta, cDNA was produced by 5'RACE template switching with UMIs. Researchers got TCR beta repertoires out of sorted CD3+CD56+NKG2C+, CD3+CD56+NKG2C- and CD3+CD56-NKG2C+ T cells. The eight sequenced donors comprised seven who were HCMV-seropositive and one who was seronegative. A few of the donors also had these clonotypes leading their CD3+CD56-NKG2C+ fraction.

The TCR sequence derives from a man between 50 and 59 years old who received an inactivated influenza vaccine. This sample comprised CD4+ T cells sorted from PBMCs, obtained 11 to 12 days after vaccination. The V and J genes are TRBV5-1 and TRBJ2-1, with 12 positions matching TRBD2. The CDR3 DNA sequence: TGCGCCAGCAGCCCTCCACTAGCGGGAGGCGAGCAGTTCTTC. It encodes CASSPPLAGGEQFF.